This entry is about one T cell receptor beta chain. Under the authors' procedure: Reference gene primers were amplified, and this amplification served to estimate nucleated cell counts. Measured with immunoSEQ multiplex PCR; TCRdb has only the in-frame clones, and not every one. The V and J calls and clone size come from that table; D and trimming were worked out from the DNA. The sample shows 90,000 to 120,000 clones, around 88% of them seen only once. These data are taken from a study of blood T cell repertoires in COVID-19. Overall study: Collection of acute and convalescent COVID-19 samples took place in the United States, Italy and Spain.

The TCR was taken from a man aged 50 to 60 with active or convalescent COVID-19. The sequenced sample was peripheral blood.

CDR3 sequence reads: CASSYRTSGTPNTQYF. The CDR3 coding sequence is TGTGCCAGCAGTTACCGCACTAGCGGGACCCCAAATACGCAGTATTTT. The chain uses TRBV6-2 or TRBV6-3 and TRBJ2-3, with TRBD2 identical over 10 bases. Germline CDR1 is MNHEY and CDR2 is SVGEGT. The ends lost 2 bases at V and 7 bases at J; junction bases unmatched: 9. CDR3 length equals 16 residues.